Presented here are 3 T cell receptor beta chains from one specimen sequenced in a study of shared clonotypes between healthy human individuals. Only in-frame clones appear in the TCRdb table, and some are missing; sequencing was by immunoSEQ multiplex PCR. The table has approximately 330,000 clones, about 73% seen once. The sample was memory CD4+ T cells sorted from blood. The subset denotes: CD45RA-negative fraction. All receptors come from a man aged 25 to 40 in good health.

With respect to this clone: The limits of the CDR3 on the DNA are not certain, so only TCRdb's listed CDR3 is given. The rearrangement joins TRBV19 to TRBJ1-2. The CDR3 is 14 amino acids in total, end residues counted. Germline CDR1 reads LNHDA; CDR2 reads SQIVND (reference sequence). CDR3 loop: CASSTSGDNYGYTF.

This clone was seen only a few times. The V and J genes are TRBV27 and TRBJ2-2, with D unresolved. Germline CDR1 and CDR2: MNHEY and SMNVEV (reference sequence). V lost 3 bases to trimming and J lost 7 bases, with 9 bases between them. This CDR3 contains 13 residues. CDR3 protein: CASSLIVDGELFF. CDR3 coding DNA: TGTGCCAGCAGTTTGATCGTGGACGGGGAGCTGTTTTTT.

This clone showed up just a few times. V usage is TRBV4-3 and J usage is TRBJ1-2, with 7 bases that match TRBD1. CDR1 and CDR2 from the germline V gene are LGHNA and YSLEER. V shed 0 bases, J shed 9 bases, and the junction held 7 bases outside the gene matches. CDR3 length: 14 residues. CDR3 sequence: CASSQDRGQASYTF. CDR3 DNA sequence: TGCGCCAGCAGCCAAGATAGAGGACAGGCCAGCTACACCTTC.